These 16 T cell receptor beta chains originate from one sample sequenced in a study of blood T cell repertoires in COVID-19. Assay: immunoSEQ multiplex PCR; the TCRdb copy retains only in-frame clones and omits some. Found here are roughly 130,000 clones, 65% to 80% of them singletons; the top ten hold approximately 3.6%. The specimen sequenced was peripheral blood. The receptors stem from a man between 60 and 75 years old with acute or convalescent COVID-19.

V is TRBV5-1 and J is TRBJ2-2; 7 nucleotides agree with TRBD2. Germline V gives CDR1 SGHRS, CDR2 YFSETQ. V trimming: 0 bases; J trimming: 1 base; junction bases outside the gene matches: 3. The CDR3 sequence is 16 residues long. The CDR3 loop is CASSLGASGNTGELFF. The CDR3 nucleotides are TGCGCCAGCAGCTTGGGGGCTAGCGGGAACACCGGGGAGCTGTTTTTT.

CDR3 in DNA: TGTGCCAGCAGCTTGACAGGGATCTATGGCTACACCTTC. Its translation: CASSLTGIYGYTF. The chain is built from TRBV7-2 and TRBJ1-2; 7 nucleotides agree with TRBD1. The V segment lost 3 bases and the J segment 4 bases; nucleotides outside the gene matches: 2. From germline, CDR1 is SGHTA and CDR2 FQGNSA. The CDR3 sequence is 13 residues long.

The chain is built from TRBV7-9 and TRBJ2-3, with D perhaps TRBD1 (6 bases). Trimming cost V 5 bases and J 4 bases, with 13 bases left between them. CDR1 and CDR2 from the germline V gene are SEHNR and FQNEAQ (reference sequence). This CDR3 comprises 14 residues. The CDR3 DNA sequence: TGTGCCAGCAGCCGAGAAGGGGGTTCAGATACGCAGTATTTT. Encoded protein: CASSREGGSDTQYF.

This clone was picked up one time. CDR3 in amino acids: CASSLGLDSYEQYF. DNA for the CDR3: TGTGCCAGCAGCTTAGGACTCGACAGTTACGAGCAGTACTTC. The chain uses TRBV7-9 and TRBJ2-7, with D tentatively TRBD1 (5 bases). The CDR3 is 14 residues long. V gave up 1 base and J gave up 4 bases, with 11 bases separating them. In germline, CDR1 is SEHNR, CDR2 FQNEAQ (reference sequence). Full variable domain (outside the CDR3, taken from reference TRBV7-9 and TRBJ2-7): DTGVSQNPRHKITKRGQNVTFRCDPISEHNRLYWYRQTLGQGPEFLTYFQNEAQLEKSRLLSDRFSAERPKGSFSTLEIQRTEQGDSAMYLCASSLGLDSYEQYFGPGTRLTVT.

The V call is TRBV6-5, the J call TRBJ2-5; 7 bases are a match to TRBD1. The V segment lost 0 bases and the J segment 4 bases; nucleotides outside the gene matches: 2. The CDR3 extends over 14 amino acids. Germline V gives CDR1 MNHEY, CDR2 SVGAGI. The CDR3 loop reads CASSYSTGLETQYF. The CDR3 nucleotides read TGTGCCAGCAGTTACTCGACAGGGTTAGAGACCCAGTACTTC.

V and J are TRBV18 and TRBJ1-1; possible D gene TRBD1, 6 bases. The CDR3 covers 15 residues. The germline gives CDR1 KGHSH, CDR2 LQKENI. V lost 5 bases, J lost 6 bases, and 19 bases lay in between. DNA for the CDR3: TGTGCCAGCTCATCGGAACACAGGGTCCAGGCTGAAGCTTTCTTT. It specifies CASSSEHRVQAEAFF. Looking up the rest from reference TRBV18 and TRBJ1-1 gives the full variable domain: NAGVMQNPRHLVRRRGQEARLRCSPMKGHSHVYWYRQLPEEGLKFMVYLQKENIIDESGMPKERFSAEFPKEGPSILRIQQVVRGDSAAYFCASSSEHRVQAEAFFGQGTRLTVV.

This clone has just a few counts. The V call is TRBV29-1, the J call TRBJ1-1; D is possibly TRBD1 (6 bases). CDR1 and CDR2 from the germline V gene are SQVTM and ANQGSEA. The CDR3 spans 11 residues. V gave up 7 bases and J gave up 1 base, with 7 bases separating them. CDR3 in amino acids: CSGRGNTEAFF. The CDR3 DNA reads TGCAGCGGCAGGGGGAACACTGAAGCTTTCTTT.

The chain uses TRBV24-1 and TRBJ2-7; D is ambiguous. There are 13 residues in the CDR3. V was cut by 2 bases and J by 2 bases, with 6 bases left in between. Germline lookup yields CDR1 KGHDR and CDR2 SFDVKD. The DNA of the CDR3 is TGTGCCACCAGTGATTCGGTCACCTACGAGCAGTACTTC. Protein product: CATSDSVTYEQYF.

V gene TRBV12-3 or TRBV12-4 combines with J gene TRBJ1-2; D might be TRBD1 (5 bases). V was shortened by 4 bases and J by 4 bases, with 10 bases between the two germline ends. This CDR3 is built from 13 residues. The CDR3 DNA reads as TGTGCCAGCAGTTCCCAGGGATCCTATGGCTACACCTTC. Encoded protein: CASSSQGSYGYTF.

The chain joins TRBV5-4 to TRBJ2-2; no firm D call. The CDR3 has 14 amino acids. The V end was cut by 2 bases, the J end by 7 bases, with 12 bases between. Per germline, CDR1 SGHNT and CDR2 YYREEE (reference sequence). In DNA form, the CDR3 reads TGTGCCAGCAGCTTACCGGATACGGGCGGGGAGCTGTTTTTT. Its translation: CASSLPDTGGELFF.

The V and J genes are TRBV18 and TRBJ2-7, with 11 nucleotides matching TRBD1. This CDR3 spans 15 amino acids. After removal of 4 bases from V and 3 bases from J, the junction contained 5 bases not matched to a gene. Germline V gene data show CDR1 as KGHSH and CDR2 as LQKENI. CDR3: CASSLTGTGGYEQYF. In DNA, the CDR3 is TGTGCCAGCTCACTAACCGGGACAGGGGGCTACGAGCAGTACTTC.

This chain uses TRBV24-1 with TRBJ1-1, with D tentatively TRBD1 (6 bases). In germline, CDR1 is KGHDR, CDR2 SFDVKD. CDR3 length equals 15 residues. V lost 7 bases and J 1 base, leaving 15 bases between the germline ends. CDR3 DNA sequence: TGTGCCACCAGCGCGACAGGCGGGGGGAACACTGAAGCTTTCTTT. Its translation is CATSATGGGNTEAFF.

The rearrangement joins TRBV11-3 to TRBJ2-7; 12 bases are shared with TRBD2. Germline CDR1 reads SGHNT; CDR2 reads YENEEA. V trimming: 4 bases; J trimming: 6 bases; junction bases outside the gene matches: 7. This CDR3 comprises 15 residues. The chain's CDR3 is CASSSRLAGVSEQYF. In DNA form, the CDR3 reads TGTGCCAGCAGCTCCCGACTAGCGGGAGTCAGCGAGCAGTACTTC.

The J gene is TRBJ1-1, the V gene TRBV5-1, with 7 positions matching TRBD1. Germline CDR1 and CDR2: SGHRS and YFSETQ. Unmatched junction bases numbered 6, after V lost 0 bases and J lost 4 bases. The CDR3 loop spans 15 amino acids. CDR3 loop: CASSLDRGAGTEAFF. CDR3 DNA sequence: TGCGCCAGCAGCTTGGACAGGGGAGCAGGCACTGAAGCTTTCTTT.

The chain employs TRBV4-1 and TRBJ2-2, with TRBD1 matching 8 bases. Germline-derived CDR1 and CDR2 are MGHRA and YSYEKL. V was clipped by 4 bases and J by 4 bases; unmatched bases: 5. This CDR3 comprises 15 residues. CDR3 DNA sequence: TGCGCCAGCAGCCCCAGGGGGCCGGGCACCGGGGAGCTGTTTTTT. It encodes CASSPRGPGTGELFF.

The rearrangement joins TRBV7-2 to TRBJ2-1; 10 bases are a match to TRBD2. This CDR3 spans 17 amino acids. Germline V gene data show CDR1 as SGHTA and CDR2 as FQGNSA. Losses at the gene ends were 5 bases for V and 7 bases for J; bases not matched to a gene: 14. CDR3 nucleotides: TGTGCCAGCAGCCGTCGACTAGCGGGTCCCAAGGGGAATGAGCAGTTCTTC. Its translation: CASSRRLAGPKGNEQFF. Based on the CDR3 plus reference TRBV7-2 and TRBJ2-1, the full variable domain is GAGVSQSPSNKVTEKGKDVELRCDPISGHTALYWYRQSLGQGLEFLIYFQGNSAPDKSGLPSDRFSAERTGGSVSTLTIQRTQQEDSAVYLCASSRRLAGPKGNEQFFGPGTRLTVL.